This T cell receptor beta chain was sequenced for a study of blood T cells in healthy people across ages. A second PCR of about 7 to 12 cycles used a sample-barcoded 5' primer and a J-beta primer mix. Every molecule of cDNA carried a tag from a template-switch adaptor with 12 random nucleotides. TCRdb itself ran the 5' RACE reads through MiXCR, one entry per CDR3 protein. The sample holds 600,000 to 800,000 distinct CDR3 sequences; approximately 52% are singletons and the top ten take about 14%. The germline CDR1 and CDR2 sequences are MGHRA and YSYEKL. This CDR3 has 18 amino acids. After removal of 0 bases from V and 1 base from J, the junction contained 9 bases not matched to a gene. Healthy Caucasian individuals from Russia aged roughly 6 to 90 served as donors. General study findings and limits: Long-lived donors carried more naive CD4+ cells and greater diversity than aged donors. TCR beta diversity, measured per million T cells, fell in a roughly linear way with age.

As concerns this clonotype: Its specificity is unknown.

The receptor was derived from an elderly woman in good health. Input material: blood. V is TRBV4-1 and J is TRBJ2-5; TRBD2 aligns across 9 bases. The CDR3 DNA reads as TGCGCCAGCAGCCAAGATACGCTAGCGGGAAGGAGCCAAGAGACCCAGTACTTC. Translated: CASSQDTLAGRSQETQYF.